The sequence of this T cell receptor beta chain was determined in a study of OX40 agonist ivuxolimab in advanced cancers. Germline values: CDR1 MNHEY, CDR2 SVGAGI. The V end lost 6 bases, the J end lost 0 bases, and 9 bases lay between the germline ends. This CDR3 contains 15 residues. Profiled with immunoSEQ multiplex PCR; TCRdb holds only in-frame clones, not every one. Altogether tens of thousands of clones are present, approximately 89% being singletons, with the ten largest covering approximately 0.4%. Source: CD4+ or CD8+ T cells sorted from blood, taken in a trial of the OX40 agonist ivuxolimab. The clonotype was recovered from an adult with an advanced solid tumor such as melanoma, head and neck, liver or kidney cancer. The genes are TRBV6-5 and TRBJ2-6; the D is unclear. The CDR3 sequence is CASSLASSGANVLTF. Here the CDR3 DNA reads TGTGCCAGCAGCCTTGCGAGCTCTGGGGCCAACGTCCTGACTTTC.